A single TCR beta chain is shown here with its context. Its antigen is not known. Once RNA had been extracted, it was reverse transcribed into cDNA to act as the sequencing template. The data were produced by immunoSEQ multiplex PCR, yet TCRdb's version contains in-frame clones alone and is incomplete. This table has 60,000 to 90,000 clones, approximately 66% appearing once. These data belong to a study of CD8+ T cells in alopecia areata. Notes on the study in general: Across lesional scalp, and particularly alopecia totalis/universalis, clonality surpassed that of normal scalp. Throughout tofacitinib, many expanded lesional clones continued to persist in scalp and blood.

Germline V gene lookup returns CDR1 GTSNPN and CDR2 SVGIG (reference sequence). V gave up 2 bases and J gave up 4 bases, with 6 bases separating them. The length of the CDR3 is 12 residues. Treatment defined: oral pan-JAK inhibitor, 5-10 mg twice daily. The clonotype was recovered from a human donor with alopecia areata. The rearrangement links TRBV30 to TRBJ2-1; D remains unclear. The sample here was CD8+ T cells sorted from blood, taken at week 24, from a patient treated with tofacitinib. The CDR3 reads CAWSIPYNEQFF. The CDR3 DNA reads TGTGCCTGGAGTATACCGTACAATGAGCAGTTCTTC.